The 5 T cell receptor beta chains below come from one sample, sequenced in a study of cytomegalovirus exposure and HLA in healthy donors. A multiplex PCR was run with 60 Vbeta primers and 13 Jbeta primers. The data were produced by immunoSEQ multiplex PCR, yet TCRdb's version contains in-frame clones alone and is incomplete. The sample holds fewer than 150,000 clones, 65% to 85% seen once. Source material: PBMCs. These receptor sequences come from a woman aged 18 to 35 in good health and CMV-seronegative.

Notes on this clone: Additional DNA sequences in this sample encode the identical CDR3. The chain is built from TRBV28 and TRBJ1-4; D is unresolved. Trimming took 2 bases from V and 0 from J, leaving 7 bases between them. In germline, CDR1 is MDHEN, CDR2 SYDVKM. The CDR3 loop spans 15 amino acids. Written as DNA, the CDR3 is TGTGCCAGCAGTTTAGGAGGTGCAACTAATGAAAAACTGTTTTTT. Translating it yields CASSLGGATNEKLFF.

The rearrangement joins TRBV30 to TRBJ2-5; a possible D gene is TRBD1 (6 bases). V lost 3 bases, J lost 2 bases, and 13 bases lay in between. Germline-derived CDR1 and CDR2 are GTSNPN and SVGIG (reference sequence). CDR3 length: 14 residues. The CDR3 region is CAWSLRQVQETQYF. The CDR3 bases are TGTGCCTGGAGCCTGAGACAGGTTCAAGAGACCCAGTACTTC.

The V and J genes are TRBV10-1 and TRBJ2-3; D is uncertain. Germline-derived CDR1 and CDR2 are WNHNN and SYGVQD (reference sequence). CDR3 length: 17 residues. The V end lost 0 bases, the J end lost 0 bases, and 13 bases lay between the germline ends. The CDR3 here is CASSESSPRSSTDTQYF. DNA for the CDR3: TGCGCCAGCAGTGAGTCTTCTCCCCGGTCTAGCACAGATACGCAGTATTTT.

The chain carries TRBV6-1 and TRBJ2-7, with 9 positions matching TRBD2. V lost 3 bases and J lost 6; bases outside the gene matches: 12. The CDR3 length is 16 residues. Per germline, CDR1 MNHNS and CDR2 SASEGT. This CDR3 is CASSEAASGIGGEQYF. CDR3 nucleotides: TGTGCCAGCAGTGAGGCGGCTAGCGGGATTGGTGGCGAGCAGTACTTC.

V gene TRBV27 combines with J gene TRBJ2-7; TRBD1 matches 8 bases. Trimming cost V 6 bases and J 1 base; bases outside gene matches: 8. CDR1 and CDR2 from the germline V gene are MNHEY and SMNVEV (reference sequence). The CDR3 is 15 residues long. This CDR3 reads CASRPGRDRSYEQYF. CDR3 nucleotide sequence: TGTGCCAGCAGACCGGGTAGGGACAGGTCCTACGAGCAGTACTTC.